This T cell receptor beta chain was sequenced during a study of neurological immune-mediated disorders. Study results and caveats: One related-CDR3 cluster, identified by phylogenetic grouping, held the repertoires of 18 of 34 multiple sclerosis patients and was a possible signature. The study found the most TCR clonal expansion in HTLV-1-associated myelopathy and the least in multiple sclerosis, below healthy controls.

In its sample, this clonotype was seen many times. Its cognate antigen is unknown. V lost 2 bases and J lost 7, with 14 bases in between. The CDR3 runs 14 residues. In germline, CDR1 is MNHEY, CDR2 SVGEGT. Over 200 million TCR-beta sequences from 15-18 subjects came from every sequencing run. From the 5' RACE reads, TCRdb called clonotypes with MiXCR, one entry per CDR3 protein. The sample shows about 65,000 distinct CDR3 sequences, over 4% of them seen only once. The TCR sequence derives from a man aged 45-60 years with multiple sclerosis. Sequenced: PBMCs. The rearrangement joins TRBV6-2 or TRBV6-3 to TRBJ1-2; possible D gene TRBD1, 6 bases. The CDR3 sequence is CASSYKGVRAGYTF. The CDR3 region has the DNA TGTGCCAGCAGTTACAAGGGGGTGCGGGCTGGCTACACCTTC.